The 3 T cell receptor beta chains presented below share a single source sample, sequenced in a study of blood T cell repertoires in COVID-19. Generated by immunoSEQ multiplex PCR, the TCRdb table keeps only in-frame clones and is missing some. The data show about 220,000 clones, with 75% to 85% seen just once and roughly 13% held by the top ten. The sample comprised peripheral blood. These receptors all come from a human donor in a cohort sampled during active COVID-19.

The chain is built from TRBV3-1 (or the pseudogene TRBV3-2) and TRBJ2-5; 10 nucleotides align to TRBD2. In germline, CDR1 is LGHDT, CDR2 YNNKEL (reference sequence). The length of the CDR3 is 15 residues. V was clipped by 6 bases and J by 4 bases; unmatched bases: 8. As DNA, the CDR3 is TGTGCCAGCAGACAAAACAGACTAGCGGGAGAGACCCAGTACTTC. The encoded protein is CASRQNRLAGETQYF.

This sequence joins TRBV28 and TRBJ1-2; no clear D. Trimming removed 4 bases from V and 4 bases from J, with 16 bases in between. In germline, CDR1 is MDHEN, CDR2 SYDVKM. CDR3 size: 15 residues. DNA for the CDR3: TGTGCCAGCAGTTCCCTCAATGCGGGCCGCTATGGCTACACCTTC. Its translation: CASSSLNAGRYGYTF.

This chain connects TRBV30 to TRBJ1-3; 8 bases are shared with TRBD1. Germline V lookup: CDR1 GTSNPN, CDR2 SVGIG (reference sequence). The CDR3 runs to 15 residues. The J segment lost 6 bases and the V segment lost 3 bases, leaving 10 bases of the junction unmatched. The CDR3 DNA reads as TGTGCCTGGAGAAGACAGGGGTCTTATTTAAACACCATATATTTT. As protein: CAWRRQGSYLNTIYF.